This section outlines one T cell receptor beta chain sequence together with its context. The antigen it recognizes is unknown. Within one base of it there is no much larger clone, and no base qualities were kept. CDR1 and CDR2, per the germline V gene (reference sequence), are GTSNPN and SVGIG. Including the terminal cysteine and phenylalanine, the CDR3 comprises 15 residues. Of all the DNA, just the CDR3 is kept, 45 bases in frame from base 1. Clipping removes 6 bases from V and 2 bases from J, with 8 as the unmatched junction base count. To prepare the library, the immunoSEQ multiplex PCR assay was applied. For the multiplex PCR, a mixture combining 60 forward primers for TCR Vbeta segments and 13 reverse primers for TCR Jbeta segments was used. The CDR3 region of rearranged TCR beta genes was amplified from genomic DNA by a multiplex PCR assay. On the Illumina HiSeq System, the amplified TCR beta libraries were sequenced as 87-base-pair reads. In the original analysis: In a later analysis, tens of millions of unique TCR beta chains were counted across the 650 to 700 repertoires, and some 10 million of these chains were shared by at least two donors. Raw reads were error-corrected and collapsed into unique sequences by a nearest-neighbor algorithm in which closely related sequences were merged to remove PCR and sequencing errors. Alignment of CDR3 sequences to IMGT reference sequences was used to assign V, D and J gene segments. For a sequence to be retained, a match of at least six nucleotides to both a V gene segment and a J gene segment was required. Rearrangements were called productive when the CDR3 lacked stop codons and stayed in frame with V and J; all others were non-productive. CDR3 was defined according to IMGT convention as the region running from the second conserved V-encoded cysteine to the conserved J-encoded phenylalanine. The earlier analysis of a few hundred of the donors excluded any sequence lacking an unambiguous match to a single V gene segment. An earlier analysis of over 450 of the donors classified V segments as functional when productive rearrangements were above 56.7% and as segregating when the standard deviation between donors was above 5%. To diagnose cytomegalovirus status from the catalog of TCR beta chain sequences, a statistical classification framework was built. A later analysis assigned V and J genes by comparing TCR nucleotide sequences with IMGT/GENE-DB human TR gene sequences. Using the TCRdist pipeline, a later analysis assigned CDR3 sequences along with most-parsimonious VDJ recombination scenarios. In a later analysis, each TCR beta chain was defined by its CDR3 amino acid sequence together with its V-gene family, and reads lacking a unique V-gene family were excluded. A later analysis removed 592 highly shared, low-generation-probability nucleotide sequences to deal with suspected cross-contamination and a sequencing artifact. A later analysis calculated a clonal expansion index for each public chain from normalized within-repertoire ranks of inferred template counts. A later analysis computed generation probabilities with a VDJ recombination model fitted to out-of-frame rearrangements, and checked the results against IGoR. Hypergeometric tests were used in a later analysis to score TCR-TCR, TCR-HLA and TCR-CMV co-occurrence, with a repertoire-size bias correction applied to the TCR pairs. False discovery rates were estimated in a later analysis by permuting HLA or CMV assignments 20 times. In a later analysis, co-occurring TCRs were grouped using DBSCAN, and TCRdist sequence similarity was added for clustering within HLA-allele-positive subsets. For co-occurrence clustering, repertoires with fewer than 30,000 or more than 120,000 public chains were excluded, along with five or six repertoires with anomalous nucleotide sharing. This immuneACCESS table, as held by TCRdb, lists in-frame sequences with V and J called but not all clones. Of the missing ones, under half trace to an unresolved V gene in checked studies; the others have no known cause. V and J calls and clone size are copied from that table; D and trimming were computed from the DNA. The sample contains over 80,000 clones, approximately 80% of them found a single time. The ten top clones hold approximately 15% of the sample.

These data are taken from a study of cytomegalovirus exposure and HLA in healthy donors (dated by TCRdb to about 2017). For the wider study: In an earlier analysis of approximately 640 of the donors, 250 to 300 Gb of sequence data and 100 million or so unique TCR beta sequences from about 190 million T cells were reported. About 330 gigabases of sequencing data and roughly 80 million unique TCR sequences made up an early release that covered 500 to 700 HLA-typed donors. The genetic ancestry cluster associated with self-reported Caucasian donors included about four fifths of the 398 genotyped donors. The aim of the study was to test whether cataloging public T cell receptors could identify signatures of past pathogen exposure. The study profiled the T cell repertoires of about 640 subjects by immunosequencing and related them to cytomegalovirus serostatus. Along with the approximately 700-subject first cohort, a separate validation cohort of over 90 different subjects was used. To predict cytomegalovirus infection status, the study brought together high-throughput TCR immunosequencing, statistical association of individual TCRs with disease status, and machine learning. A later analysis re-analyzed previously published TCR beta repertoires from 666 donors and added high-resolution HLA genotyping to study TCR occurrence patterns. The later analysis used no new phenotypic data to find candidate immune exposures, relying instead on TCR beta sequences and their occurrence across donors. To decide whether each TCR beta V gene segment behaved as functional or pseudogenic, an earlier analysis of fewer than 750 of the donors relied on high-throughput TCR beta sequencing. Donor age, sex, ethnicity and CMV serostatus were compiled alongside the repertoire data. Genome-wide SNP genotypes for about 65% of the 666 donors were used in a later genetic analysis, which treated that subset as a discovery cohort. Every discovery cohort repertoire had been produced on one sequencing platform. Both class I and class II loci were covered by HLA typing, at four-digit resolution. Typing coverage varied by locus: roughly 629-630 donors for A, B, C, DRB1 and DQB1; 522 for DQA1; 600 to 610 for DPA1; more than 450 for DPB1. About five DR-DQ haplotypes were treated as single units for association and clustering because of strong linkage in the cohort. On average, 235,054 unique TCR beta nucleotide sequences were sequenced per donor among some 420 genotyped donors of the cohort, with roughly a sixth of those sequences being non-productive. Study-level results and caveats: Approximately 16 rarely observed V segments, including chromosome 9 orphons, were excluded from the earlier analysis of about 610 of the donors because counts were too low. Presence/absence analyses assumed roughly uniform sequencing depth across donors, an assumption that may not hold. Correlated functional status among segregating V segments might be attributable to linkage disequilibrium, but an unknown experimental factor could not be ruled out. According to the authors, the approach could potentially be generalized to other disease states and immunological phenotypes. In the study, about 150 TCR beta chains were listed as associated with cytomegalovirus. Most TCR sequences were observed very rarely across donors, whereas some public TCRs were present in many individuals. In a later genetic analysis, a missense DCLRE1C variant was associated with V-gene and J-gene trimming of TCR beta chains, and the association was replicated in an independent cohort. Because the 87-base-pair reads could not distinguish some IMGT-functional V segments, including TRBV6-2 and TRBV6-3, those segments were excluded. CMV serostatus was the only immune exposure information available for the cohort. Cytomegalovirus status was reported to be diagnosed by the classifier with high specificity and sensitivity in both the original and validation cohorts. A further reported finding was that TCR beta sequences accurately predicted the HLA-A and HLA-B alleles for most subjects in the first cohort. A few of the identified cytomegalovirus-associated TCR beta chains were confirmed in vitro to be specific for cytomegalovirus antigens. This cohort had only TCR beta chains sequenced, and the lack of alpha or paired-chain data limited which features could be detected. A later genetic analysis reported fewer N-insertions in productive TCRs among donors in an Asian-associated ancestry cluster than the roughly 700-donor mean. According to a later analysis, parvovirus B19, influenza, CMV and Epstein-Barr virus appeared linked to several top co-occurrence clusters. Assigning TCR associations to individual alleles was difficult when HLA alleles, especially DR and DQ, strongly co-occurred. Compared with equally common non-associated chains, HLA-associated TCR beta chains in a later analysis were more clonally expanded and had lower generation probabilities. According to a later analysis, most CMV-associated TCR beta chains appeared to be HLA-restricted, and the HLA associations seemed to be driven largely by CMV exposure. In a later analysis, the rate of TCR association differed among HLA loci, with DRB1 alleles having the most associated TCRs and HLA-C alleles having the fewest. In a later analysis, more than 15,000 TCR beta sequences were associated with specific HLA alleles at a false discovery rate of 0.05. Because HLA typing was unavailable for some donors at each locus, only the typed subset was used in association tests. In an earlier analysis of more than 450 of the donors, most TCR beta V segments were observed in productive rearrangements about 90% or about 30% of the time, broadly matching IMGT annotations. The sequencing pipeline was judged likely to have produced a cluster of highly shared sequence variants as a technical artifact.

The cohort was made up of approximately 670 healthy bone marrow donors. At the time of sampling, every cohort member was nominally healthy, though immune exposures that went unrecorded were likely present. The donor tested CMV seropositive, placing the donor among the approximately 310 seropositive members of the cohort. A peripheral blood sample was collected from each donor, and TCR beta sequencing was performed on peripheral blood mononuclear cells. The Qiagen DNeasy Blood Extraction Kit was used to extract genomic DNA from the blood cell samples. The sequence derives from a man aged 55 to 69 in good health and CMV-seropositive. The rearrangement combines TRBV30 with TRBJ2-2, with TRBD1 matching 8 junction bases. What was sequenced was PBMCs. CDR3 reads: CACPFDRGNTGELFF. The sequenced DNA is TGTGCCTGCCCCTTCGACAGGGGAAACACCGGGGAGCTGTTTTTT.